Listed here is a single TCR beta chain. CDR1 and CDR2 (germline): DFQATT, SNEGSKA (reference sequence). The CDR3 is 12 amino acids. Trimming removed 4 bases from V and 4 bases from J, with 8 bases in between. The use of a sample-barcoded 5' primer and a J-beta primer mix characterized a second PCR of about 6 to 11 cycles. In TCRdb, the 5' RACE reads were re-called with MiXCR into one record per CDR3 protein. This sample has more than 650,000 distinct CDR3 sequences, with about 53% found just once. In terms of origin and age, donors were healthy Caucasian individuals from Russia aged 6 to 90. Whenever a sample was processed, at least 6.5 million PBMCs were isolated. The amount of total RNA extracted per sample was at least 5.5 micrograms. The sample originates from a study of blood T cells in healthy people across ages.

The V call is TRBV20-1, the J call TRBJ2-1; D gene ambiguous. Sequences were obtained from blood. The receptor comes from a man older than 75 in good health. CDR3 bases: TGCAGTGCTATGATAGGGTACAATGAGCAGTTCTTC. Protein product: CSAMIGYNEQFF.